This T cell receptor beta chain was observed in a study of cytomegalovirus exposure and HLA in healthy donors. Background on the study: Of all 370 or so donors who were genotyped, roughly 81% belonged to the Caucasian-associated ancestry cluster.

Use of 60 Vbeta and 13 Jbeta primers characterized the PCR. TCRdb's copy holds only in-frame clones and misses some; the assay was immunoSEQ multiplex PCR. The repertoire consists of approximately 100,000 clones, with 65% to 80% occurring once and the leading ten covering more than 9%. This clone was seen a handful of times. Trimming shortened V by 1 base and J by 7 bases, and 14 bases separated the two germline ends. Germline V CDR1 and CDR2: SGHTA, FQGNSA. CDR3 size: 15 residues. The chain links TRBV7-2 to TRBJ1-5; tentative D call: TRBD1 (5 bases). The receptor was isolated from a man aged 45 to 65 in good health and CMV-seronegative. Sequencing was carried out using PBMCs. The CDR3 region is CASSLEGTAGQPQHF. Here the CDR3 DNA reads TGTGCCAGCAGCTTAGAAGGGACTGCCGGGCAGCCCCAGCATTTT.